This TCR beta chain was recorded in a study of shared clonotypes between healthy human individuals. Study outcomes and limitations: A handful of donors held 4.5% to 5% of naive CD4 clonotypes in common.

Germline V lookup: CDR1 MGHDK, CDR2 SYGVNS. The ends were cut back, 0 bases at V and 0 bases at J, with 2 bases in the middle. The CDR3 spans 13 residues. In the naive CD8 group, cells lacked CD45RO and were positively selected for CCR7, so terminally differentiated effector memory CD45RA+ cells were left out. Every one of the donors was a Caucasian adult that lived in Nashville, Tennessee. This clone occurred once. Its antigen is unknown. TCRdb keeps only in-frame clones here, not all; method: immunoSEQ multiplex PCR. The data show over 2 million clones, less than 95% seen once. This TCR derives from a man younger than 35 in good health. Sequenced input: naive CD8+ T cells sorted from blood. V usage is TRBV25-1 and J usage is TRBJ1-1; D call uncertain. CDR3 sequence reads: CASSEYMNTEAFF. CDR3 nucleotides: TGTGCCAGCAGTGAATACATGAACACTGAAGCTTTCTTT.